These 17 T cell receptor beta chains came from one sample sequenced in a study of OX40 agonist ivuxolimab in advanced cancers. Sequencing was performed with immunoSEQ multiplex PCR; in TCRdb, only in-frame clones are kept and a portion is missing. The sample yields under 25,000 clones, 82% seen once. The specimen was CD4+ or CD8+ T cells sorted from blood, collected in a trial of the OX40 agonist ivuxolimab. Every receptor here comes from an adult with an advanced solid tumor such as melanoma, head and neck, liver or kidney cancer.

The V and J genes are TRBV7-9 and TRBJ1-1, with D unresolved. Germline-derived CDR1 and CDR2 are SEHNR and FQNEAQ (reference sequence). V was trimmed by 2 bases and J by 4 bases, leaving 8 bases between them. This CDR3 comprises 13 residues. CDR3 residues: CASSLSVSTEAFF. In DNA, the CDR3 is TGTGCCAGCAGCTTAAGCGTGAGCACTGAAGCTTTCTTT.

The chain employs TRBV6-4 and TRBJ1-1, with a possible D match to TRBD1 (5 bases). This CDR3 is built from 14 residues. V was shortened by 6 bases and J by 4 bases, with 15 bases between the two germline ends. Germline assignment: CDR1 MRHNA and CDR2 SNTAGT. This chain's CDR3 is CASRTGGSSTEAFF. The DNA for the CDR3 is TGTGCCAGCAGGACCGGGGGTTCCAGCACTGAAGCTTTCTTT.

The J gene is TRBJ2-1, the V gene TRBV28; 13 bases line up with TRBD2. The CDR3 loop spans 17 amino acids. Germline V gene sequence: CDR1 MDHEN, CDR2 SYDVKM. V trimming: 6 bases; J trimming: 12 bases; junction bases outside the gene matches: 17. The CDR3 coding sequence is TGTGCCAGCAGCCAAAACGGACTAGCGGGAGACATTACGGGGCAGTTCTTC. Translation: CASSQNGLAGDITGQFF.

The chain joins TRBV6-1 to TRBJ2-5; D might be TRBD1 (6 bases). The CDR3 sequence is 15 residues long. The V end lost 5 bases, the J end lost 5 bases, and 18 bases lay between the germline ends. CDR1 MNHNS and CDR2 SASEGT come from the germline V gene. The CDR3 DNA sequence: TGTGCCAGCAGTTCCCCCTGGGGGCATGGGGAGACCCAGTACTTC. This gives the protein CASSSPWGHGETQYF.

The table lists this clone with a count of one. The V gene is TRBV11-3, the J gene TRBJ1-1; tentatively, D is TRBD1 (5 bases). The CDR3 is made up of 13 amino acids. The V end lost 0 bases, the J end lost 5 bases, and 7 bases lay between the germline ends. From germline, CDR1 is SGHNT and CDR2 YENEEA. The CDR3 spells CASSLERGTEAFF. The CDR3 DNA sequence: TGTGCCAGCAGCTTAGAAAGGGGAACTGAAGCTTTCTTT.

This clone was seen a single time. The CDR3 here is CASSHPLGLLSSYNEQFF. CDR3 in DNA: TGTGCCAGTAGCCACCCTCTCGGACTCCTCAGCTCCTACAATGAGCAGTTCTTC. The chain is built from TRBV19 and TRBJ2-1; tentatively, D is TRBD2 (5 bases). The CDR3 has 18 residues. Germline V CDR1 and CDR2: LNHDA, SQIVND (reference sequence). The V and J ends lost 6 bases and 0 bases respectively, with 21 bases between them.

The CDR3 sequence: CASSFWTSGSFSYNEQFF. The DNA of the CDR3 is TGTGCCAGCAGCTTCTGGACTAGCGGGAGTTTTTCCTACAATGAGCAGTTCTTC. V is TRBV7-2 and J is TRBJ2-1, with 13 bases lining up with TRBD2. Germline V lookup: CDR1 SGHTA, CDR2 FQGNSA. The ends lost 3 bases at V and 1 base at J; junction bases unmatched: 6. The CDR3 contains 18 residues.

This chain connects TRBV6-4 to TRBJ2-3; D remains ambiguous. Trimming left V 2 bases short and J 10 bases short, with 4 bases between. This CDR3 is built from 10 residues. Germline V gene lookup returns CDR1 MRHNA and CDR2 SNTAGT. The DNA for the CDR3 is TGTGCCAGCAGTGACCACGCGCAGTATTTT. Amino acids: CASSDHAQYF.

The chain carries TRBV2 and TRBJ1-2, with a tentative D call TRBD1 (5 bases). CDR1 is SNHLY, CDR2 FYNNEI, per germline. This CDR3 is 16 amino acids long. V lost 7 bases and J 8 bases, leaving 26 bases between the germline ends. CDR3 nucleotide sequence: TGTGCCAGCACCGGGGCCCCCTCCCAGGGAATAAGGGGCTACACCTTC. Its protein product is CASTGAPSQGIRGYTF.

This CDR3 is CASRYGTYEQYF. The CDR3 DNA follows: TGTGCCAGCAGATACGGAACTTACGAGCAGTACTTC. V gene TRBV6-5 combines with J gene TRBJ2-7, with D unresolved. The germline V and J ends were trimmed by 6 bases and 4 bases, with 10 bases remaining between them. The germline V gene has CDR1 MNHEY and CDR2 SVGAGI. The CDR3 extends over 12 amino acids.

This clone has a handful of counts. The rearrangement joins TRBV19 to TRBJ1-1; 7 positions match TRBD1. J was trimmed by 8 bases and V by 2 bases; bases with no gene match: 5. Per germline, CDR1 LNHDA and CDR2 SQIVND (reference sequence). CDR3 size: 13 residues. CDR3 nucleotides: TGTGCCAGTAGTATAAATGAGGGGGCGGAAGCTTTCTTT. This sequence encodes CASSINEGAEAFF.

The chain links TRBV5-1 to TRBJ1-4; a weak D match, TRBD1 (5 bases). This CDR3 is built from 15 residues. Germline V gene data show CDR1 as SGHRS and CDR2 as YFSETQ. V gave up 0 bases and J gave up 0 bases, with 6 bases separating them. CDR3 residues: CASSLGTPTNEKLFF. CDR3 coding DNA: TGCGCCAGCAGCTTGGGGACACCAACTAATGAAAAACTGTTTTTT.

V usage is TRBV7-7 and J usage is TRBJ2-3; TRBD1 agrees at 9 bases. The CDR3 extends over 15 amino acids. Per the germline V gene, CDR1 is SSHAT and CDR2 is FNYEAQ (reference sequence). V lost 5 bases to trimming and J lost 1 base; unmatched junction nucleotides: 4. The CDR3 nucleotides are TGTGCCAGCAGCACCGGGACAGGGCGCACAGATACGCAGTATTTT. Translating it yields CASSTGTGRTDTQYF. Drawing the rest from reference TRBV7-7 and TRBJ2-3, the complete variable domain is GAGVSQSPRYKVTKRGQDVTLRCDPISSHATLYWYQQALGQGPEFLTYFNYEAQPDKSGLPSDRFSAERPEGSISTLTIQRTEQRDSAMYRCASSTGTGRTDTQYFGPGTRLTVL.

The CDR3 DNA sequence: TGTGCCAGCAGTTACTTGCAGGGGGTTGATGGCTACACCTTC. Translated, it gives CASSYLQGVDGYTF. The chain uses TRBV6-5 and TRBJ1-2; 7 bases line up with TRBD1. Germline V gives CDR1 MNHEY, CDR2 SVGAGI. The V and J ends lost 1 base and 6 bases, in that order; junction bases with no gene match: 5. CDR3 length equals 14 residues.

This chain joins TRBV18 and TRBJ1-2; 8 nucleotides match TRBD1. Trimming at V came to 3 bases and at J to 2 bases, leaving 8 bases not matched to a gene. This CDR3 spans 16 amino acids. CDR1 and CDR2 (germline): KGHSH, LQKENI. In DNA form, the CDR3 reads TGTGCCAGCTCACCGATTGGACAGGGTTCCAACTATGGCTACACCTTC. Translation gives CASSPIGQGSNYGYTF.

This clone occurred a few times. The chain carries TRBV2 and TRBJ2-7; 14 nucleotides align to TRBD2. V was clipped by 6 bases and J by 7 bases; unmatched bases: 11. This CDR3 is built from 16 residues. Germline lookup yields CDR1 SNHLY and CDR2 FYNNEI. The CDR3 loop reads CASSRTSGRPISEQYF. In nucleotides, the CDR3 is TGTGCCAGCAGCCGGACTAGCGGGAGGCCCATTTCGGAGCAGTACTTC.

The rearrangement uses TRBV4-3 and TRBJ2-5; D is unresolved. The V gene lost 6 bases and the J gene lost 2 bases, with 22 bases spanning the gap. Germline CDR1 LGHNA, CDR2 YSLEER. The CDR3 sequence is 17 residues long. CDR3 DNA sequence: TGCGCCAGCAGGCCCCTCCTAGTAAGTGGTGTTCAAGAGACCCAGTACTTC. Translation: CASRPLLVSGVQETQYF.